This entry describes one T cell receptor (beta chain). No antigen is known for it. In the original processing: Without quality scores, immunoSEQ junctional reads could not be filtered like full-length reads. Some clones are missing from TCRdb's copy, which holds only in-frame ones; the method was immunoSEQ multiplex PCR. That table supplies the V and J calls and clone size; D and trimming were determined from the DNA. The sample includes about 1.5 million clones, approximately 98% of them seen just once. This specimen comes from a study of shared clonotypes between healthy human individuals. Study-wide points: Across subsets, estimated richness was generally greater for naive than for memory populations.

The CDR3 length is 14 residues. Germline CDR1 MGHRA, CDR2 YSYEKL. The V and J ends lost 5 bases and 3 bases, in that order; junction bases with no gene match: 7. The chain combines TRBV4-1 with TRBJ2-7; TRBD2 agrees at 7 bases. The clonotype was recovered from a man under 40 in good health. The sample was naive CD4+ T cells sorted from blood. Subset indicated: CD45RA+ positively selected. CDR3 loop: CASSFQSGGYEQYF. Here the CDR3 DNA reads TGCGCCAGCAGCTTTCAGTCGGGGGGCTACGAGCAGTACTTC.